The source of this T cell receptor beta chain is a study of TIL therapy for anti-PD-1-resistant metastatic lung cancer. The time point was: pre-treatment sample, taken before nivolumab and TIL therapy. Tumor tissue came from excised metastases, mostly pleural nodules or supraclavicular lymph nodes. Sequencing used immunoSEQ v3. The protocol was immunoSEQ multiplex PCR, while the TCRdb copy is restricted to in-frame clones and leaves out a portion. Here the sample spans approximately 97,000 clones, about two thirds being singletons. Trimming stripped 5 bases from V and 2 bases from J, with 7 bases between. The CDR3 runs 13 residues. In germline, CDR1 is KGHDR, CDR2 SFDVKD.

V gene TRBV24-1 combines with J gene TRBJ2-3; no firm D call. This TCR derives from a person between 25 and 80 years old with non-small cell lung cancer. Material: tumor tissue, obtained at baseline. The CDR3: CATSGLYTDTQYF. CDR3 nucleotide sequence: TGTGCCACCAGTGGGCTTTACACAGATACGCAGTATTTT.